These 2 T cell receptor beta chains originate from one sample sequenced in a study of OX40 agonist ivuxolimab in advanced cancers. Here immunoSEQ multiplex PCR was the method, and the copy in TCRdb shows in-frame clones only, minus some. The table lists approximately 70,000 clones, around 93% of them singletons, with 1% to 1.2% in the top ten. The sample was CD4+ or CD8+ T cells sorted from blood, taken in a trial of the OX40 agonist ivuxolimab. These receptors were collected from an adult with an advanced solid tumor such as melanoma, head and neck, liver or kidney cancer.

CDR3 coding DNA: TGTGCCAGCAGCTTAGATAATCGGGACAGGGGACTTAGAGATGGGTATGGCTACACCTTC. Protein: CASSLDNRDRGLRDGYGYTF. The gene calls are TRBV11-2 and TRBJ1-2; TRBD1 agrees at 10 bases. V lost 0 bases and J lost 5; bases outside the gene matches: 18. Germline V CDR1 and CDR2: SGHAT, FQNNGV. CDR3 length: 20 amino acids.

The chain is built from TRBV25-1 and TRBJ2-5, with TRBD1 matching over 7 bases. The CDR3 runs to 18 residues. V was clipped by 5 bases and J by 3 bases; unmatched bases: 18. In germline, CDR1 is MGHDK, CDR2 SYGVNS. DNA of the CDR3: TGTGCCAGCAGTCCGAGCGTTGGGGCAGGGGGAACGGAAGAGACCCAGTACTTC. Residues: CASSPSVGAGGTEETQYF.